Following are 26 T cell receptor beta chains from one sample sequenced in a study of identical twins' blood T cells. TCRdb ran MiXCR on the 5' RACE reads and lists one entry per CDR3 protein. The sample records a few hundred thousand distinct CDR3 sequences, over 25% being singletons. The sample was PBMCs. The receptor set was obtained from a woman between 18 and 50 years old in good health.

This clonotype was picked up a small number of times. V is TRBV20-1 and J is TRBJ1-2; 8 bases fit TRBD1. The V segment lost 6 bases and the J segment 6 bases; nucleotides outside the gene matches: 6. The CDR3 runs 12 residues. Looked up from germline, CDR1 is DFQATT and CDR2 is SNEGSKA (reference sequence). CDR3 DNA: TGCAGTGCCTCCGGACAGGGCCATGGCTACACCTTC. It codes for CSASGQGHGYTF.

The chain recombines TRBV15 with TRBJ1-4; D may be TRBD1 (6 bases). Germline V gives CDR1 LNHNV, CDR2 YYDKDF (reference sequence). The CDR3 sequence is 17 residues long. Trimming removed 6 bases from V and 5 bases from J, with 22 bases in between. CDR3 in amino acids: CATRADWVQGSNEKLFF. Written as DNA, the CDR3 is TGTGCCACCAGAGCAGATTGGGTACAGGGATCGAATGAAAAACTGTTTTTT. Full variable domain (remainder filled in from reference TRBV15 and TRBJ1-4): DAMVIQNPRYQVTQFGKPVTLSCSQTLNHNVMYWYQQKSSQAPKLLFHYYDKDFNNEADTPDNFQSRRPNTSFCFLDIRSPGLGDTAMYLCATRADWVQGSNEKLFFGSGTQLSVL.

The chain recombines TRBV5-1 with TRBJ2-7, with unresolved D. CDR3 length: 13 amino acids. V shed 2 bases and J shed 3 bases, with 9 bases lying between them. The germline gives CDR1 SGHRS, CDR2 YFSETQ. CDR3 DNA: TGCGCCAGCAGCTTTATGGCCCACTACGAGCAGTACTTC. Residues: CASSFMAHYEQYF.

Remarks on this clonotype: The junction departs from the called germline gene at one end, perhaps through a read error. V usage is TRBV23-1 and J usage is TRBJ1-5; D ambiguous. TRBV23-1 is an ORF, with its function uncertain. The CDR3 has 13 amino acids. The CDR3 loop is CAGSQYENGAQHF. The CDR3 DNA reads TGCGCCGGCAGTCAATATGAAAATGGGGCCCAGCATTTT.

Note on this clonotype: At one end, the junction sequence differs from germline, possibly due to a read error. The chain recombines TRBV6-1 with TRBJ1-5; D remains unclear. There are 15 residues in the CDR3. CDR1 and CDR2 from the germline V gene are MNHNS and SASEGT. CDR3 residues: CAGSDYGHSNQPQHF. The CDR3 DNA reads as TGTGCCGGCAGTGATTACGGCCATAGCAATCAGCCCCAGCATTTT.

As regards this clonotype: Germline is not matched at one junction end, which may reflect a read error. This chain joins TRBV20-1 and TRBJ2-3, with no clear D. The germline gives CDR1 DFQATT, CDR2 SNEGSKA (reference sequence). The CDR3 loop spans 13 amino acids. The CDR3 here is CSAHLGTTDTHYF. CDR3 nucleotide sequence: TGCAGTGCCCATCTGGGAACCACAGATACGCATTATTTT.

This clonotype was counted only a few times. V gene TRBV20-1 combines with J gene TRBJ1-5; no clear D. Trimming removed 3 bases at V and 0 bases at J, with 12 bases between. The CDR3 spans 15 residues. Per germline, CDR1 DFQATT and CDR2 SNEGSKA (reference sequence). The CDR3 DNA sequence: TGCAGTGCTAGGCGTCAGTTGAATAGCAATCAGCCCCAGCATTTT. Translated, it gives CSARRQLNSNQPQHF.

The chain has TRBV7-9 and TRBJ1-6; D uncertain. The CDR3 runs 13 residues. Germline CDR1 and CDR2: SEHNR and FQNEAQ (reference sequence). V was clipped by 5 bases and J by 8 bases, with 10 bases between them. The CDR3 here is CASSHTSDSPLHF. CDR3 sequence (DNA): TGTGCCAGCAGCCACACATCGGATTCACCCCTCCACTTT.

This clonotype turned up a few times. The chain recombines TRBV11-3 with TRBJ1-4; maybe TRBD1 (5 bases). The germline V gene has CDR1 SGHNT and CDR2 YENEEA. Trimming removed 5 bases from V and 7 bases from J, with 17 bases in between. The CDR3 contains 15 residues. The CDR3 protein is CASSPGRGRPEKLFF. The CDR3 coding sequence is TGTGCCAGCAGCCCAGGGAGGGGACGACCTGAAAAACTGTTTTTT.

Written as DNA, the CDR3 is TGCAGTGCCGGACAGGGAACGGCCGTTGCTTTCTTT. This codes for CSAGQGTAVAFF. The chain combines TRBV20-1 with TRBJ1-1; 8 positions agree with TRBD1. The CDR3 runs 12 residues. V was pared by 6 bases and J by 11 bases, with 11 bases of the junction left unmatched. The germline CDR1 and CDR2 sequences are DFQATT and SNEGSKA (reference sequence).

This clonotype was seen many times. The chain employs TRBV3-1 and TRBJ1-1; D is unclear. CDR3 size: 15 residues. CDR1 and CDR2 from the germline V gene are LGHDT and YNNKEL (reference sequence). V was shortened by 1 base and J by 1 base, with 10 bases between the two germline ends. The CDR3 region is CASSQAGGWNTEAFF. In DNA, the CDR3 is TGTGCCAGCAGCCAAGCGGGAGGTTGGAACACTGAAGCTTTCTTT.

This clonotype showed up many times. This chain joins TRBV19 and TRBJ2-1; maybe TRBD2 (6 bases). The CDR3 is 14 amino acids. Germline-derived CDR1 and CDR2 are LNHDA and SQIVND (reference sequence). The V end was cut by 3 bases, the J end by 9 bases, with 15 bases between. The DNA for the CDR3 is TGTGCCAGTAGTATTGCTTTGTCGGGACTTGAGCAGTTCTTC. Translating gives CASSIALSGLEQFF. The complete variable domain, with remaining parts taken from reference TRBV19 and TRBJ2-1, reads DGGITQSPKYLFRKEGQNVTLSCEQNLNHDAMYWYRQDPGQGLRLIYYSQIVNDFQKGDIAEGYSVSREKKESFPLTVTSAQKNPTAFYLCASSIALSGLEQFFGPGTRLTVL.

This clonotype was seen just once. The chain couples TRBV18 to TRBJ1-1, with a possible D match to TRBD1 (6 bases). V was trimmed by 8 bases and J by 3 bases, leaving 13 bases between them. Germline V gene lookup returns CDR1 KGHSH and CDR2 LQKENI. The CDR3 spans 13 residues. The CDR3 bases are TGTGCCAGCGCCGATTCAGGGGACACTGAAGCTTTCTTT. This sequence encodes CASADSGDTEAFF.

The rearrangement uses TRBV11-2 and TRBJ1-1, with D unresolved. This CDR3 has 15 residues. The germline gives CDR1 SGHAT, CDR2 FQNNGV. V shed 4 bases and J shed 1 base, with 13 bases lying between them. The CDR3: CASSSISGRNTEAFF. The CDR3 coding sequence is TGTGCCAGCAGCTCAATTTCTGGGAGGAACACTGAAGCTTTCTTT.

At least ten counts were recorded for this clonotype. This chain uses TRBV29-1 with TRBJ1-1; D not resolved. CDR1 and CDR2 from the germline V gene are SQVTM and ANQGSEA. The CDR3 extends over 12 amino acids. Trimming removed 3 bases at V and 1 base at J, with 6 bases between. DNA for the CDR3: TGCAGCGTTGAGCCCACGAACACTGAAGCTTTCTTT. The encoded protein is CSVEPTNTEAFF.

The chain combines TRBV29-1 with TRBJ2-1, with a tentative D call TRBD2 (5 bases). Germline loops: CDR1 SQVTM, CDR2 ANQGSEA. The CDR3 extends over 15 amino acids. V lost 1 base and J lost 6, with 16 bases in between. CDR3 in amino acids: CSVEGESGPFNEQFF. The CDR3 DNA reads TGCAGCGTTGAAGGGGAAAGCGGACCCTTCAATGAGCAGTTCTTC.

This clonotype was detected many times. The V gene is TRBV2, the J gene TRBJ1-1; D possibly corresponds to TRBD1 (6 bases). Per the germline V gene, CDR1 is SNHLY and CDR2 is FYNNEI. The CDR3 sequence is 15 residues long. The germline V and J ends were trimmed by 5 bases and 0 bases, with 13 bases remaining between them. The CDR3 reads CASSLQGIVNTEAFF. The DNA of the CDR3 is TGTGCCAGCAGTCTTCAGGGGATCGTGAACACTGAAGCTTTCTTT.

This clonotype has at least ten counts. The rearrangement links TRBV9 to TRBJ1-2, with D perhaps TRBD1 (6 bases). Per the germline V gene, CDR1 is SGDLS and CDR2 is YYNGEE. This CDR3 has 13 residues. Trimming shortened V by 3 bases and J by 2 bases, and 8 bases separated the two germline ends. CDR3 coding DNA: TGTGCCAGCAGCGCCGGGACAAACTATGGCTACACCTTC. Its translation is CASSAGTNYGYTF.

A word on this clonotype: One junction end does not reproduce the germline sequence, and a read error may be involved. This chain uses TRBV12-3 or TRBV12-4 with TRBJ1-1; 7 bases line up with TRBD1. The CDR3 has 14 residues. CDR3: CASTTQGSPPQALF. DNA for the CDR3: TGTGCCAGCACTACACAGGGGAGTCCCCCCCAAGCTCTCTTT.

CDR3 DNA: TGCAGCGTTGCCCTAGGGGAAGCTTTCTTT. This gives the protein CSVALGEAFF. The chain is built from TRBV29-1 and TRBJ1-1, with D unresolved. This CDR3 comprises 10 residues. The germline gives CDR1 SQVTM, CDR2 ANQGSEA. Trimming took off 4 bases at V and 8 bases at J, with 8 bases between the two ends.

V and J are TRBV2 and TRBJ1-5; 9 positions agree with TRBD1. V shed 7 bases, J shed 3 bases, and the junction held 7 bases outside the gene matches. The CDR3 is 15 residues long. The germline gives CDR1 SNHLY, CDR2 FYNNEI. CDR3 DNA sequence: TGTGCCAGCAAACCGGACAGGGGAAACAATCAGCCCCAGCATTTT. It specifies CASKPDRGNNQPQHF. Complete variable domain (other parts from reference TRBV2 and TRBJ1-5): EPEVTQTPSHQVTQMGQEVILRCVPISNHLYFYWYRQILGQKVEFLVSFYNNEISEKSEIFDDQFSVERPDGSNFTLKIRSTKLEDSAMYFCASKPDRGNNQPQHFGDGTRLSIL.

This clonotype was found a few times. One junction end disagrees with the germline gene, perhaps due to a read error. The chain couples TRBV3-1 to TRBJ1-1, with D perhaps matching TRBD1 (5 bases). There are 14 residues in the CDR3. Germline V gene sequence: CDR1 LGHDT, CDR2 YNNKEL (reference sequence). The CDR3 is CASSQRGTYTEALF. The CDR3, as DNA: TGTGCCAGCAGTCAAAGGGGCACTTACACTGAAGCTCTCTTT.

This clonotype was seen a few times. The gene calls are TRBV20-1 and TRBJ1-2; D gene uncertain. CDR1 is DFQATT and CDR2 is SNEGSKA in the germline V gene (reference sequence). The CDR3 has 11 amino acids. Trimming left V 6 bases short and J 0 bases short, with 5 bases between. CDR3 coding DNA: TGCAGTGCCACAGCTAACTATGGCTACACCTTC. It yields the protein CSATANYGYTF.

This clonotype was observed a handful of times. V gene TRBV5-1 combines with J gene TRBJ2-3; 7 nucleotides agree with TRBD2. After removal of 6 bases from V and 0 bases from J, the junction contained 4 bases not matched to a gene. The CDR3 spans 14 residues. In germline, CDR1 is SGHRS, CDR2 YFSETQ. This CDR3 reads CASNGGGSTDTQYF. The CDR3 coding sequence is TGCGCCAGCAACGGGGGAGGGAGCACAGATACGCAGTATTTT.

As regards this clonotype: With a much larger clone just one base away, this may be a read error. The chain joins TRBV11-2 to TRBJ2-7; unclear D gene. Per germline, CDR1 SGHAT and CDR2 FQNNGV. The germline V and J ends were trimmed by 5 bases and 0 bases, with 11 bases remaining between them. The CDR3 is 14 amino acids. In DNA, the CDR3 is TGTGCCAGCAGCACAGTACTGATCTCCTACGAGCAGTACTTC. It specifies CASSTVLISYEQYF.

This chain links TRBV10-2 with TRBJ1-1; a weak D match, TRBD1 (6 bases). The ends were cut back, 0 bases at V and 4 bases at J, with 9 bases in the middle. Germline V gene data show CDR1 as WSHSY and CDR2 as SAAADI. CDR3 length: 14 residues. CDR3 nucleotides: TGCGCCAGCAGTGAGTCAGTGGGGGCCACTGAAGCTTTCTTT. The encoded protein is CASSESVGATEAFF.